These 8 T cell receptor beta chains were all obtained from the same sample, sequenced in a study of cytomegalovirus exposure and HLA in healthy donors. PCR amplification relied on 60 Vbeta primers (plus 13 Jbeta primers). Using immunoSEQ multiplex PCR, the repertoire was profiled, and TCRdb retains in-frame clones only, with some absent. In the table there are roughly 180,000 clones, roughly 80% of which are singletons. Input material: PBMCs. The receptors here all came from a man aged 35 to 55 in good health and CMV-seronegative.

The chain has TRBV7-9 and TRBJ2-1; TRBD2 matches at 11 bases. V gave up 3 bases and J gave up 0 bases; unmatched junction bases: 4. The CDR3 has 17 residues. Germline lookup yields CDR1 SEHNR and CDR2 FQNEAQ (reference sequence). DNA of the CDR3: TGTGCCAGCAGCTTTCATAGCGGGGGGGACTCCTACAATGAGCAGTTCTTC. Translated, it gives CASSFHSGGDSYNEQFF.

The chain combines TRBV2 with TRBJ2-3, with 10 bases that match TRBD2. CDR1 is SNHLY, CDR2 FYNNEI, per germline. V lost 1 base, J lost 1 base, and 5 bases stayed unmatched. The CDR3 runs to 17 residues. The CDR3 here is CASSEGRLAGGTDTQYF. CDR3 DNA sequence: TGTGCCAGCAGTGAAGGTCGACTAGCGGGCGGCACAGATACGCAGTATTTT.

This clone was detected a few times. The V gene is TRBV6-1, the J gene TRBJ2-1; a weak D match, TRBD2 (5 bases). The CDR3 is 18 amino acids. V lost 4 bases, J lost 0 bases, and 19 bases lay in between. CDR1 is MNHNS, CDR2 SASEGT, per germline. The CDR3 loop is CASSAFYPSRSSYNEQFF. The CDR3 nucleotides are TGTGCCAGCAGTGCGTTTTATCCTAGCAGAAGCTCCTACAATGAGCAGTTCTTC.

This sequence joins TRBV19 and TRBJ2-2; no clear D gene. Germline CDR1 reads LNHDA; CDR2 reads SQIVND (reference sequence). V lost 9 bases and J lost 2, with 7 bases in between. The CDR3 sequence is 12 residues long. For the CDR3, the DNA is TGTGCCAGCGGGTATAACACCGGGGAGCTGTTTTTT. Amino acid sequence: CASGYNTGELFF. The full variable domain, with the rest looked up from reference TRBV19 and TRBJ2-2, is DGGITQSPKYLFRKEGQNVTLSCEQNLNHDAMYWYRQDPGQGLRLIYYSQIVNDFQKGDIAEGYSVSREKKESFPLTVTSAQKNPTAFYLCASGYNTGELFFGEGSRLTVL.

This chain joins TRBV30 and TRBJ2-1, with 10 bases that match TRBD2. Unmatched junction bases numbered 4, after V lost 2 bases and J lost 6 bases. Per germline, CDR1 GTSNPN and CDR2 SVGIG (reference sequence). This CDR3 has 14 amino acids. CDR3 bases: TGTGCCTGGAGTTGGCTAGCGGGGGCCAATGAGCAGTTCTTC. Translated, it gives CAWSWLAGANEQFF.

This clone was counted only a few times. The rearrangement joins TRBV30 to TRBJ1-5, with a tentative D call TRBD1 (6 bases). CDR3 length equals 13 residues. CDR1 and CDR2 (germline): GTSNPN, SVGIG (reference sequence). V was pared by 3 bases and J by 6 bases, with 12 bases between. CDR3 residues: CAWSYRVGQPQHF. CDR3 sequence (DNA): TGTGCCTGGAGCTACAGGGTAGGTCAGCCCCAGCATTTT.

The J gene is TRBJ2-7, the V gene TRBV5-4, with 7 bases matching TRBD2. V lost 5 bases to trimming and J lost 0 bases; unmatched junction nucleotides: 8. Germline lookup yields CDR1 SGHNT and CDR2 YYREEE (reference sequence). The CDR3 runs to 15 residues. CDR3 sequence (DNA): TGTGCCAGCAGTACACTGGGGGGGAACTCCTACGAGCAGTACTTC. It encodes CASSTLGGNSYEQYF.

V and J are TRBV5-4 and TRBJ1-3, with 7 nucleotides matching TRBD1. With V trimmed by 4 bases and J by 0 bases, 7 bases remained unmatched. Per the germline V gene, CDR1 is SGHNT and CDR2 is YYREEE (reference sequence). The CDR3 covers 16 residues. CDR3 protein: CASSHRDRGSGNTIYF. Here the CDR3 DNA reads TGTGCCAGCAGCCACAGGGACAGAGGCTCTGGAAACACCATATATTTT.